The next 10 T cell receptor beta chains were all read from a single sample in a study of tumor-infiltrating lymphocytes in primary liver carcinoma. The authors took blood RNA from unsorted whole blood and also extracted germline DNA. From roughly 0.5 ug total RNA, TCR beta cDNA was generated with a primer in the constant region. Researchers made the TCR beta libraries by running three nested multiplex PCR rounds with slightly modified ARM-PCR. The two initial PCR rounds, around 11 cycles each, used TRBV1-TRBV30 forward and C-beta reverse primers. MiXCR, run by TCRdb on the multiplex PCR reads, gives a single entry per CDR3 protein. The sample holds a few hundred thousand distinct CDR3 sequences, about 50% seen once. Sequencing was carried out using peripheral blood. The receptors originated from a woman aged 25 to 39 with primary liver carcinoma and hepatitis B virus infection.

The CDR3 DNA follows: TGTGCCAGCAGCCGGAAACTAGCGGGAGGCTACGAGCAGTACTTC. Translation gives CASSRKLAGGYEQYF. The rearrangement uses TRBV5-4 and TRBJ2-7; 12 positions match TRBD2. V gave up 4 bases and J gave up 3 bases; unmatched junction bases: 5. Germline V CDR1 and CDR2: SGHNT, YYREEE (reference sequence). The CDR3 is 15 amino acids.

There are many counts of this clonotype. This chain joins TRBV10-3 and TRBJ2-1, with no clear D. This CDR3 is 11 amino acids long. Trimming took 4 bases from V and 9 from J, leaving 7 bases between them. Looked up from germline, CDR1 is ENHRY and CDR2 is SYGVKD. The CDR3 DNA reads TGTGCCATCAGTGCCGGCGGTGAGCAGTTCTTC. Encoded protein: CAISAGGEQFF.

This clonotype has at least ten counts. V is TRBV4-2 and J is TRBJ2-1; D not resolved. Trimming took off 1 base at V and 6 bases at J, with 10 bases between the two ends. The CDR3 covers 14 residues. Germline lookup yields CDR1 LGHNA and CDR2 YNFKEQ. Here the CDR3 reads CASSQVTSANEQFF. The CDR3 nucleotides read TGTGCCAGCAGCCAAGTTACTTCTGCCAATGAGCAGTTCTTC.

The chain is built from TRBV6-2 or TRBV6-3 and TRBJ2-1, with 11 positions matching TRBD2. CDR3 size: 18 residues. Germline V gene lookup returns CDR1 MNHEY and CDR2 SVGEGT. J was trimmed by 6 bases and V by 6 bases; bases with no gene match: 16. CDR3 amino acids: CASSFYPGLAESGNEQFF. The CDR3 region has the DNA TGTGCCAGCAGCTTTTATCCGGGACTAGCGGAGTCTGGCAATGAGCAGTTCTTC.

Points on this clonotype: This may be a read error: a much more frequent sequence differs by one nucleotide. The CDR3 DNA follows: TGCGCCAGCAGCCAAGTGGGGTTCCGGGAGCAGTTCTTC. Amino acids: CASSQVGFREQFF. This rearrangement joins TRBV4-3 to TRBJ2-1; D remains unclear. In germline, CDR1 is LGHNA, CDR2 YSLEER. Trimming removed 1 base at V and 10 bases at J, with 11 bases between. The CDR3 runs to 13 residues.

For this clonotype: A much more abundant neighbour one base away suggests this may be a read error. The genes are TRBV6-5 and TRBJ2-7; D possibly corresponds to TRBD2 (5 bases). V gave up 6 bases and J gave up 6 bases, with 12 bases separating them. CDR1 and CDR2 from the germline V gene are MNHEY and SVGAGI. The CDR3 runs 12 residues. CDR3 nucleotides: TGTGCCAGCAGCGCAGAACGGGGCGAGCAGTACTTC. It is translated as CASSAERGEQYF.

This chain links TRBV11-3 with TRBJ2-1, with D unresolved. The CDR3 covers 16 residues. Germline V gives CDR1 SGHNT, CDR2 YENEEA. V was trimmed by 4 bases and J by 3 bases, leaving 16 bases between them. The CDR3 DNA is TGTGCCAGCAGCTCGTGCGGCAACACGTTCTACAATGAGCAGTTCTTC. Encoded protein: CASSSCGNTFYNEQFF.

The table lists this clonotype with many counts. The V gene is TRBV29-1, the J gene TRBJ2-7, with D unresolved. Trimming shortened V by 5 bases and J by 2 bases, and 10 bases separated the two germline ends. The CDR3 sequence is 12 residues long. Germline V gene sequence: CDR1 SQVTM, CDR2 ANQGSEA. In nucleotides, the CDR3 is TGCAGCGTTCGGCCAAGCCCCTACGAGCAGTACTTC. It specifies CSVRPSPYEQYF.

This clonotype was detected many times. This sequence joins TRBV10-1 and TRBJ2-3; 9 nucleotides match TRBD2. This CDR3 has 17 amino acids. J was trimmed by 0 bases and V by 9 bases; bases with no gene match: 13. Looked up from germline, CDR1 is WNHNN and CDR2 is SYGVQD (reference sequence). DNA for the CDR3: TGCGCCAGGATTTCTCCGGGACTAGCAGAAAGCACAGATACGCAGTATTTT. As protein: CARISPGLAESTDTQYF.

This clonotype was observed a handful of times. One junction end disagrees with the germline gene, perhaps due to a read error. The chain links TRBV6-1 to TRBJ2-1; tentative D call: TRBD2 (5 bases). In germline, CDR1 is MNHNS, CDR2 SASEGT. This CDR3 contains 14 residues. The DNA for the CDR3 is TGTGCCATCAGTCCAACAAGGATGAGGGATGAGCAGTTCTTC. Translation gives CAISPTRMRDEQFF.